The clone carrying this T cell receptor beta chain has ten or more counts. The CDR3 runs 15 residues. The V and J ends lost 4 bases and 4 bases, in that order; junction bases with no gene match: 5. The entry originates in a study of T cells in Graves' hyperthyroidism and ophthalmopathy. Amplified regions were TCR beta CDR3 sequences from RNA transcripts. TCR CDR3 underwent first-round RT-PCR with the HTBI primer set. TCRdb reprocessed the multiplex PCR reads via MiXCR and lists one record per CDR3 protein. Of some 370,000 distinct CDR3 sequences listed, about 18% are singletons. The chain couples TRBV12-3 or TRBV12-4 to TRBJ2-2; 8 bases line up with TRBD1. The material sequenced was blood. This sequence was found in a woman in her twenties or thirties with Graves' hyperthyroidism that later progressed to Graves' ophthalmopathy. CDR3 bases: TGTGCCAGCAGTTCCGGACAGGGAGGCACCGGGGAGCTGTTTTTT. Amino acid sequence: CASSSGQGGTGELFF.